The sequence of this TCR beta chain was determined in a study of a mutant IDH1 vaccine in newly diagnosed glioma. The CDR3 covers 14 residues. With 2 bases removed from V and 5 bases from J, the gap between germline ends came to 12 bases. Germline-derived CDR1 and CDR2 are SGHNT and YENEEA. A note on this clone: Its antigen is unknown.

Time point meaning: baseline, week 1 (first vaccination visit). Treatment noted: pre-vaccination baseline after standard-of-care therapy. Assay: immunoSEQ multiplex PCR; the TCRdb copy retains only in-frame clones and omits some. The repertoire holds tens of thousands of clones, with 93% as singletons. Study-level points and caveats: Detectable vaccine-induced immune responses arose in around 95% of patients.

Sequenced material: PBMCs, taken from a glioma patient treated with radiotherapy, temozolomide or both. The chain carries TRBV11-3 and TRBJ2-5; D possibly uses TRBD1 or TRBD2 (5 bases each). This sequence was found in a man between 35 and 55 years old with glioma. The DNA of the CDR3 is TGTGCCAGCAGCTTACCGGGGACGGGGGAGACCCAGTACTTC. Translation gives CASSLPGTGETQYF.